This T cell receptor beta chain was profiled in a study of blood T cell repertoires in COVID-19 (dated by TCRdb to 2020 to 2022). Some background on the complete study: Samples covering the acute and convalescent phases of COVID-19 were provided by collaborators in the United States, Italy and Spain. The material from the prospective study consisted of cDNA or gDNA derived from T cells, B-cell-depleted T cells, or PBMCs. The dataset comprised deeply sampled blood TCRbeta repertoires from subjects exposed to, actively infected with, or recovered from COVID-19. A freely available public database, intended as a resource for researchers studying the immune response to SARS-CoV-2, is where the repertoires were released. Samples came from the ongoing ImmuneRACE study (first 160 participants) plus 1,254 subjects from 6 global collaborators. Sample metadata almost always included a de-identified subject ID, COVID-19 status, age in years and sex. Where available, HLA class I and class II types were obtained from metadata supplied by the sample provider rather than from assay-based typing. What the authors observed across the whole study: How much clinical and demographic metadata was included differed by source and by participant, and the metadata was provided uncurated.

The junction shows trimming of 6 bases on V and 3 bases on J, plus 21 bases between the germline ends. Including the terminal cysteine and phenylalanine, the CDR3 comprises 17 residues. Only CDR3 DNA is held: 51 bases, read in frame from base 1. The germline V gene (reference sequence) gives CDR1 as LNHNV and CDR2 as YYDKDF. The immunoSEQ Assay, a bias-controlled multiplex PCR, was used to amplify TCRbeta CDR3 regions from genomic DNA. Regarding the original processing steps: Within the assay, amplification of reference gene primers was used to estimate how many nucleated cells each sample contained. To quantify the absolute abundance of each unique TCRbeta CDR3 rearrangement, sequence reads were collapsed and filtered. Productive Simpson clonality was computed per sample as the square root of Simpson's diversity index over productive rearrangements. This is the immuneACCESS table as TCRdb keeps it, with only in-frame sequences that have V and J called. A part of the clones is gone; compared with another copy, unresolved V genes explain less than half, and the rest is unexplained. The DNA gave D and trimming, while V, J and clone size come from that table. The sample includes a few hundred thousand clones, with 80% to 90% observed a single time. Roughly 4.8% of the sample belongs to the ten largest clones.

Another Seattle source contributed samples from volunteer blood donors who had recovered from COVID-19. Collaborating institutions collected whole blood in K2EDTA tubes following their own protocols. For TCRbeta analysis, collaborators shipped samples as frozen whole blood, isolated PBMCs, or DNA extracted from either of those sample types. A single count supports this clone. There is no known antigen for this receptor. No base quality information exists; no much larger clone differs at one position. The chain uses TRBV15 and TRBJ1-3, with the D segment identity uncertain. The specimen sequenced was peripheral blood. This sequence originates from a woman aged 40 to 55 who had recovered from COVID-19. The nucleotide sequence is given as TGTGCCACCAGTACCATGACTGTTACCCCCAGTGGAAACACCATATATTTT. Its translation is CATSTMTVTPSGNTIYF. The variable domain in full, with residues beyond the CDR3 obtained from the reference TRBV15 and TRBJ1-3 genes, is DAMVIQNPRYQVTQFGKPVTLSCSQTLNHNVMYWYQQKSSQAPKLLFHYYDKDFNNEADTPDNFQSRRPNTSFCFLDIRSPGLGDTAMYLCATSTMTVTPSGNTIYFGEGSWLTVV.